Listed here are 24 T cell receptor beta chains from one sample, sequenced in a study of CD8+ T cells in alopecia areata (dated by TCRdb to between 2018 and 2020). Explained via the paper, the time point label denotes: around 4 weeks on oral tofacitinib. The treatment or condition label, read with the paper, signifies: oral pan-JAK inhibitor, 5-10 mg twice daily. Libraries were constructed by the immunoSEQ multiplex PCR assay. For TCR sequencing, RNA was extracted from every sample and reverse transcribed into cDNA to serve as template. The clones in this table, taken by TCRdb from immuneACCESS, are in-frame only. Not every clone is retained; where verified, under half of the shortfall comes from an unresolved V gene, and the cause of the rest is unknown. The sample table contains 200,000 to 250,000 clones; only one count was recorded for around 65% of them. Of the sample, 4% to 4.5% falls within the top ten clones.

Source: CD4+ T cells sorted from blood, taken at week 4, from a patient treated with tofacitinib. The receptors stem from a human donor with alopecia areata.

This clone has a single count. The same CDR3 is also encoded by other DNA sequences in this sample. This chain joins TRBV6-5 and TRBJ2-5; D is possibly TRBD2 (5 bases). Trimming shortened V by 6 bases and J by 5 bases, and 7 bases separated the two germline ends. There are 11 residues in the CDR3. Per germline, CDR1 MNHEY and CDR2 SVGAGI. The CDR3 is CASRRGETQYF. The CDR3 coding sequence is TGTGCCAGCAGGCGAGGGGAGACCCAGTACTTC.

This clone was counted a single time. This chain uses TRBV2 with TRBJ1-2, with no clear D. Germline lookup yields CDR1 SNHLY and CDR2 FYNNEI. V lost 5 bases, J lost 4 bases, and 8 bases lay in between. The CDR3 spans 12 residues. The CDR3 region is CASSRTSYGYTF. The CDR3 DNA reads TGTGCCAGCAGTCGCACCAGCTATGGCTACACCTTC.

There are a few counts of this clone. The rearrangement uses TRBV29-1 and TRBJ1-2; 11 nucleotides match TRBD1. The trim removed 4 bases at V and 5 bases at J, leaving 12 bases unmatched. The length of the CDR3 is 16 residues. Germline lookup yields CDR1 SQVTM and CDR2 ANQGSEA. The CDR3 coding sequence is TGCAGCGTTGGTGCTTCGGGGACAGGGGGGACATATGGCTACACCTTC. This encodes CSVGASGTGGTYGYTF.

DNA for the CDR3: TGTGCCAGTAGTAAACAGGGGGATCACACTGAAGCTTTCTTT. Protein product: CASSKQGDHTEAFF. V and J are TRBV19 and TRBJ1-1, with 8 bases lining up with TRBD1. V lost 4 bases and J lost 3; bases outside the gene matches: 4. The germline V gene encodes CDR1 LNHDA and CDR2 SQIVND (reference sequence). This CDR3 region has 14 residues.

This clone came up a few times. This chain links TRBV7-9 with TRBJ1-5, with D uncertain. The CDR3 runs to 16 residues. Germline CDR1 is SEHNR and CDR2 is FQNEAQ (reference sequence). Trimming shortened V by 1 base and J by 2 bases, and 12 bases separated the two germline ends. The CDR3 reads CASSLEGGLGNQPQHF. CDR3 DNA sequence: TGTGCCAGCAGCTTAGAGGGAGGGTTGGGCAATCAGCCCCAGCATTTT. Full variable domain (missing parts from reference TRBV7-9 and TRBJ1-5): DTGVSQNPRHKITKRGQNVTFRCDPISEHNRLYWYRQTLGQGPEFLTYFQNEAQLEKSRLLSDRFSAERPKGSFSTLEIQRTEQGDSAMYLCASSLEGGLGNQPQHFGDGTRLSIL.

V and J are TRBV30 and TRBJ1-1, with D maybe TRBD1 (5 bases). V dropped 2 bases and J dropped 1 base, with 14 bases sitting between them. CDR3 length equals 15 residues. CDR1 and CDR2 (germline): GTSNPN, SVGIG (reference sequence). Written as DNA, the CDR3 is TGTGCCTGGAGTCACAGATCAACAGGGAACACTGAAGCTTTCTTT. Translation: CAWSHRSTGNTEAFF.

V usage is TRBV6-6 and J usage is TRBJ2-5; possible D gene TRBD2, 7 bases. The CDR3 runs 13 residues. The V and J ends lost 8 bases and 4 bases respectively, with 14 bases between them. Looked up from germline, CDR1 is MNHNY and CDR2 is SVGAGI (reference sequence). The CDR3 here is CASGGGTGETQYF. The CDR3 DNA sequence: TGTGCCAGCGGCGGGGGCACCGGAGAGACCCAGTACTTC.

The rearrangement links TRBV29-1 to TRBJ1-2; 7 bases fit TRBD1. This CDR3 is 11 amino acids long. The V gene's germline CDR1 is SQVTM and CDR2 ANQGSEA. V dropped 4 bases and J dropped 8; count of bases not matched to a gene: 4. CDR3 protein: CSVVGTDGYTF. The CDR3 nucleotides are TGCAGCGTTGTAGGGACAGACGGCTACACCTTC.

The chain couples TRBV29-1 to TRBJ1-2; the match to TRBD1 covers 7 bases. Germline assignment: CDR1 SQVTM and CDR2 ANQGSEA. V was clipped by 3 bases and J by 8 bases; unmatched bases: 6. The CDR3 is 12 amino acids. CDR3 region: CSVDAGGGGYTF. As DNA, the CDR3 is TGCAGCGTTGACGCAGGGGGAGGAGGCTACACCTTC.

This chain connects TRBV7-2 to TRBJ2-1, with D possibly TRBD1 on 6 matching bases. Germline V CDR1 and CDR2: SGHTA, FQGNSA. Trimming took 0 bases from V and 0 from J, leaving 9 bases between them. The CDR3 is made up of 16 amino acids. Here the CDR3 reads CASSLAGTTSYNEQFF. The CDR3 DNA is TGTGCCAGCAGCTTAGCCGGGACAACCTCCTACAATGAGCAGTTCTTC.

The CDR3 here is CASSLEGISNQPQHF. The CDR3 DNA reads TGTGCCAGCAGTTTAGAAGGGATAAGCAATCAGCCCCAGCATTTT. The chain couples TRBV27 to TRBJ1-5; D ambiguous. The CDR3 sequence is 15 residues long. Germline V gene lookup returns CDR1 MNHEY and CDR2 SMNVEV (reference sequence). V dropped 2 bases and J dropped 1 base, with 9 bases sitting between them.

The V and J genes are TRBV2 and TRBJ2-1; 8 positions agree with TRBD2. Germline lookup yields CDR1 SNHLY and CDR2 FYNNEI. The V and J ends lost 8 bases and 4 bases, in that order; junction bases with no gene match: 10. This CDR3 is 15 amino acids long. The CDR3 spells CASQARRGAYNEQFF. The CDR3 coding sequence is TGTGCCAGCCAGGCAAGGCGGGGGGCGTACAATGAGCAGTTCTTC.

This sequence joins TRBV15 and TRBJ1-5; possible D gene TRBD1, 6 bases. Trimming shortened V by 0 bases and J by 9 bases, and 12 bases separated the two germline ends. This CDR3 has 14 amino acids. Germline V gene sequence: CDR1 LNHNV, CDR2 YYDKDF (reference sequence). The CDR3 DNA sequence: TGTGCCACCAGCAGAGAAGGGGGGGTCGCGCCCCAGCATTTT. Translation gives CATSREGGVAPQHF.

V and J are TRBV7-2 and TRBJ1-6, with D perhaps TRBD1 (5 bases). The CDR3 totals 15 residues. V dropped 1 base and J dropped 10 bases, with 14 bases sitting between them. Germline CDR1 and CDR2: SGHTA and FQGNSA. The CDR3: CASSLVGRVTSPLHF. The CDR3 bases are TGTGCCAGCAGCTTAGTCGGCAGGGTCACCTCACCCCTCCACTTT. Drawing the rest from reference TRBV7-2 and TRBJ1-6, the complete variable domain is GAGVSQSPSNKVTEKGKDVELRCDPISGHTALYWYRQSLGQGLEFLIYFQGNSAPDKSGLPSDRFSAERTGGSVSTLTIQRTQQEDSAVYLCASSLVGRVTSPLHFGNGTRLTVT.

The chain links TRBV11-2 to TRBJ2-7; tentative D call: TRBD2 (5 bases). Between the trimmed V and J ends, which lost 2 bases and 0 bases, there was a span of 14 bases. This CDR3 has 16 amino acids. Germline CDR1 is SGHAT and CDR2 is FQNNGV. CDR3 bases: TGTGCCAGCAGCTTACTCCCGGACTCGCGCTCCTACGAGCAGTACTTC. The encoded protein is CASSLLPDSRSYEQYF.

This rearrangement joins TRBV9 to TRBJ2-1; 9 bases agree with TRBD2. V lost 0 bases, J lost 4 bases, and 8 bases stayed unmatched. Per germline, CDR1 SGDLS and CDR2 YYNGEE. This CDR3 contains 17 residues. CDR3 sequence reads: CASSVEGLAGSYNEQFF. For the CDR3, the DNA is TGTGCCAGCAGCGTAGAAGGTCTAGCGGGGTCATACAATGAGCAGTTCTTC.

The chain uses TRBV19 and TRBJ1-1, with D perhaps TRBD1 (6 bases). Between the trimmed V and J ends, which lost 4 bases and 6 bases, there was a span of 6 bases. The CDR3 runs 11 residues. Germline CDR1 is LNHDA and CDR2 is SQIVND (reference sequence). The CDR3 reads CASSNRAEAFF. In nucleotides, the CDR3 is TGTGCCAGTAGTAACAGGGCTGAAGCTTTCTTT.

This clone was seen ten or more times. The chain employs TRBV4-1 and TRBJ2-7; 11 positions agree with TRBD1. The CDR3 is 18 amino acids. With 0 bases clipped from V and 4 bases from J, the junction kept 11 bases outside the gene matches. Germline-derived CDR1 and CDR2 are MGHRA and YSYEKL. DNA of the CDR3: TGCGCCAGCAGCCAAGACGCTCACCGGACAGGGGGCCAATACGAGCAGTACTTC. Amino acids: CASSQDAHRTGGQYEQYF.

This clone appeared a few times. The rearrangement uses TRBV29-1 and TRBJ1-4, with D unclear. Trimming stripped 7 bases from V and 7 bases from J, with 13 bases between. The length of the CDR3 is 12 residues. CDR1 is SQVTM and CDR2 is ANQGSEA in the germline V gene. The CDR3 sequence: CSGGRAGEKLFF. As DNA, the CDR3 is TGCAGCGGCGGTAGGGCGGGTGAAAAACTGTTTTTT.

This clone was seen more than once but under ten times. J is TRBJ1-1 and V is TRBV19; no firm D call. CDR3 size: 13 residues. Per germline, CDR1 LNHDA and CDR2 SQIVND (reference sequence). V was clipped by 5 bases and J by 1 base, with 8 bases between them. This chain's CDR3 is CASSPSKNTEAFF. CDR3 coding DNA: TGTGCCAGTAGTCCTTCAAAGAACACTGAAGCTTTCTTT.

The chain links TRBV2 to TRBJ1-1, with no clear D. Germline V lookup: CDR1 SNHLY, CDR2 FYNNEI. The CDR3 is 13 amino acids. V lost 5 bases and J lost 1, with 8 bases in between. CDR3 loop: CASSRTGNTEAFF. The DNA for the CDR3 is TGTGCCAGCAGTCGGACGGGGAACACTGAAGCTTTCTTT.

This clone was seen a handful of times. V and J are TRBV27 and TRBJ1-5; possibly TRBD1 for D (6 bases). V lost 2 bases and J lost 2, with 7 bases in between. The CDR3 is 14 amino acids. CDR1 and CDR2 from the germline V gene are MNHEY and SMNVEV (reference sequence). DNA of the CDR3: TGTGCCAGCAGTTTAACAGGGCGCAATCAGCCCCAGCATTTT. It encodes CASSLTGRNQPQHF.

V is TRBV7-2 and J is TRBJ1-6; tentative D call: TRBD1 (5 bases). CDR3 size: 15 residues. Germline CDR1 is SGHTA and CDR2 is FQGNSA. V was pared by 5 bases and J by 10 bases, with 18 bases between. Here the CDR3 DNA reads TGTGCCAGCAGCCAAAGACAGCTCCCCTCCTCACCCCTCCACTTT. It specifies CASSQRQLPSSPLHF.

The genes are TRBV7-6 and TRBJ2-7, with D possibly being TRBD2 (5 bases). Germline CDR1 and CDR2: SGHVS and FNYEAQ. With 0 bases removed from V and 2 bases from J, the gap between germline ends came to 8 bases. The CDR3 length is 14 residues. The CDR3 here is CASSLAEGPYEQYF. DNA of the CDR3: TGTGCCAGCAGCTTAGCAGAGGGCCCCTACGAGCAGTACTTC.